This TCR beta chain was sequenced in a study of T cell responses to AZD1222 COVID-19 vaccine. Study-wide points: Seropositivity was recorded at baseline in only 6 or 7 AZD1222 recipients. A mostly white British donor set with more females was recruited, and clonal diversity was possibly underestimated.

The CDR3 is 11 residues long. Germline CDR1 and CDR2: SGHTA and FQGNSA. The V gene lost 4 bases and the J gene lost 3 bases, with 4 bases spanning the gap. To note about this clone: Antigen unknown.

This table comes from immunoSEQ multiplex PCR, and its TCRdb copy is limited to in-frame clones, with some not included. Here the sample spans 100,000 to 150,000 clones, approximately 85% being singletons. J is TRBJ2-7 and V is TRBV7-2; no definite D call. This material consisted of peripheral blood, taken 28 days after the second AZD1222 dose. The TCR originated in an adult who received the AZD1222 COVID-19 vaccine. CDR3 protein: CASSSRYEQYF. The DNA of the CDR3 is TGTGCCAGCAGCTCTCGCTACGAGCAGTACTTC.